The 5 T cell receptor beta chains given below trace back to one sample, sequenced in a study of blood T cell repertoires in COVID-19. The table came from immunoSEQ multiplex PCR; TCRdb's copy has only in-frame clones and leaves some out. The data contain over 60,000 clones, around nine tenths of them singletons. The specimen sequenced was peripheral blood. These receptors all stem from a man in his sixties or seventies with acute or convalescent COVID-19.

The V call is TRBV6-1, the J call TRBJ1-5; D is perhaps TRBD1 (6 bases). The CDR3 is made up of 14 amino acids. Deletions cut 3 bases from V and 5 bases from J, with 11 bases between. Germline loops: CDR1 MNHNS, CDR2 SASEGT. CDR3 bases: TGTGCCAGCAGTGAGCAGGGGAAGCATCAGCCCCAGCATTTT. This codes for CASSEQGKHQPQHF.

This sequence joins TRBV6-6 and TRBJ2-2, with 12 nucleotides matching TRBD2. From germline, CDR1 is MNHNY and CDR2 SVGAGI (reference sequence). V shed 5 bases and J 6 bases; nucleotides not matched to a gene: 13. The CDR3 contains 18 residues. CDR3 amino acids: CASSRTSGGTQRSGELFF. The CDR3 DNA is TGTGCCAGCAGTCGAACTAGCGGGGGGACCCAACGTTCCGGGGAGCTGTTTTTT.

The genes are TRBV5-1 and TRBJ2-3; 10 bases agree with TRBD2. V dropped 0 bases and J dropped 6; count of bases not matched to a gene: 7. Germline CDR1 is SGHRS and CDR2 is YFSETQ. The CDR3 contains 16 residues. CDR3 sequence: CASSLAVAGGIDTQYF. The CDR3 nucleotides read TGCGCCAGCAGCTTGGCGGTAGCGGGGGGTATCGATACGCAGTATTTT.

The chain carries TRBV5-4 and TRBJ2-1; 7 bases map to TRBD1. CDR1 is SGHNT and CDR2 is YYREEE in the germline V gene (reference sequence). V shed 0 bases and J 7 bases; nucleotides not matched to a gene: 7. The CDR3 runs to 15 residues. CDR3 nucleotides: TGTGCCAGCAGCTTGGAACAGGGCAGGGGGAATGAGCAGTTCTTC. Residues: CASSLEQGRGNEQFF.

In regard to this clone: The same CDR3 also results from other DNA sequences found in this sample. The chain employs TRBV12-3 or TRBV12-4 and TRBJ2-5; no reliable D call. The CDR3 totals 13 residues. V lost 1 base, J lost 2 bases, and 5 bases lay in between. The CDR3 coding sequence is TGTGCCAGCAGTTTAGGCAGGCAAGAGACCCAGTACTTC. It is translated as CASSLGRQETQYF.